This entry features one TCR beta chain sequence. What it binds is unknown. This entry comes from a study of cytomegalovirus exposure and HLA in healthy donors. The wider study: Drawn from HLA-typed donors, tens of millions of unique TCRs were held in an early data release. General study points: A missense DCLRE1C variant was associated with V- and J-gene trimming of TCR beta chains in a later analysis, and an independent cohort replicated the association. A later analysis appeared to link common viral pathogens to several of the most significant clusters.

The PCR ran on 60 Vbeta and 13 Jbeta primers. Libraries were prepared by immunoSEQ multiplex PCR; TCRdb keeps only in-frame clonotypes and omits some of them. Among around 170,000 clones listed, 76% were seen once. The receptor comes from a woman aged 25-40 years in good health and CMV-seropositive. Sequenced material: PBMCs.

DNA for the CDR3: TGTGCCAGCAGTTACTCGACTGCTAATGAAAAACTGTTTTTT. This sequence encodes CASSYSTANEKLFF. The chain uses TRBV6-5 and TRBJ1-4; D is unclear. The CDR3 runs to 14 residues. CDR1 and CDR2 (germline): MNHEY, SVGAGI. The V and J ends lost 0 bases and 3 bases respectively, with 5 bases between them.